The rows below give T cell receptor beta chains drawn from one sample of a study of CD8+CD57+ T cells in acquired aplastic anemia. TCRdb fed the reads into MiXCR, producing one record per CDR3 protein. The sample holds about 160,000 distinct CDR3 sequences, roughly 40% seen once. Sequencing used sorted CD4+, CD8+, or CD8+CD57+ T cells (not recorded which) from PBMCs. These receptors were taken from a human donor in good health. CDR3s include the opening cysteine and the closing phenylalanine or tryptophan. D genes are given only for firm matches. Size tells how often a clone was seen (once, few, many) or the class of an expanded clone, and some rows leave it out.

-	few	TRBV28	TRBJ1-1	CASSFQDNLNTEAFF	TGTGCCAGCAGTTTTCAGGACAACTTGAACACTGAAGCTTTCTTT
-	-	TRBV20-1	TRBJ1-5	CSARERGWNQPQHF	TGCAGTGCTAGAGAGCGGGGGTGGAATCAGCCCCAGCATTTT
-	-	TRBV10-2	TRBJ1-5	CASSEATPEPQHF	TGCGCCAGCAGTGAAGCGACGCCGGAGCCCCAGCATTTT
-	many	TRBV25-1	TRBJ2-5	CASGEYQRLQETQYF	TGTGCCAGCGGGGAATACCAACGGCTCCAAGAGACCCAGTACTTC
-	-	TRBV29-1	TRBJ2-7	CSAGAGFGSCEQYF	TGCAGCGCTGGGGCAGGGTTCGGGAGCTGCGAGCAGTACTTC
-	-	TRBV25-1	TRBJ2-7	CASAPGSSYEQYF	TGTGCCAGCGCGCCAGGGAGCTCCTACGAGCAGTACTTC
TRBD2	few	TRBV5-4	TRBJ2-1	CASSLGRGVAGVGNEQFF	TGTGCCAGCAGCTTGGGTAGAGGAGTAGCGGGAGTAGGCAATGAGCAGTTCTTC
TRBD1	few	TRBV3-1	TRBJ1-4	CASSQGGTGDEKLFF	TGTGCCAGCAGCCAAGGAGGGACAGGGGATGAAAAACTGTTTTTT
TRBD1	-	TRBV9	TRBJ2-1	CASSVEGQGWNEQFF	TGTGCCAGCAGCGTAGAAGGACAGGGGTGGAATGAGCAGTTCTTC
-	-	TRBV28	TRBJ2-2	CAILSGSITGELFF	TGTGCCATCTTAAGTGGCTCCATTACCGGGGAGCTGTTTTTT
-	-	TRBV7-6	TRBJ2-7	CASSSGVSYEQYF	TGTGCCAGCAGTTCCGGGGTATCCTACGAGCAGTACTTC
TRBD1	many	TRBV19	TRBJ1-2	CATSLTGTGGLSGYTF	TGTGCCACATCCCTCACCGGGACAGGCGGTCTTTCTGGCTACACCTTC
TRBD1	few	TRBV30	TRBJ2-1	CAWSPGTGGSYNEQFF	TGTGCCTGGAGTCCCGGGACAGGGGGCAGCTACAATGAGCAGTTCTTC
-	many	TRBV12-5	TRBJ2-3	CASGMGHSTDTQYF	TGTGCTAGTGGGATGGGACACAGCACAGATACGCAGTATTTT
-	-	TRBV5-4	TRBJ2-3	CASSFNQGLDTQYF	TGTGCCAGCAGCTTCAATCAGGGCTTAGATACGCAGTATTTT
-	many	TRBV2	TRBJ1-2	CASSGVSTYGYTF	TGTGCCAGCAGTGGGGTCAGCACCTATGGCTACACCTTC
-	many	TRBV5-4	TRBJ1-2	CASSPLLTNYGYTF	TGTGCCAGCAGCCCCTTACTGACTAACTATGGCTACACCTTC
TRBD1	-	TRBV19	TRBJ2-7	CASSSTGIGNEQYF	TGTGCCAGCAGCTCGACAGGGATCGGGAACGAGCAGTACTTC
TRBD1	once	TRBV19	TRBJ2-5	CASSSTGAGETQYF	TGTGCCAGTAGTTCAACAGGGGCTGGGGAGACCCAGTACTTC
-	-	TRBV2	TRBJ1-2	CASLPDRPYGYTF	TGTGCCAGCCTCCCCGACAGGCCCTATGGCTACACCTTC
TRBD1	-	TRBV18	TRBJ2-7	CASSPTGGSYEQYF	TGTGCCAGCTCGCCGACAGGGGGCAGCTACGAGCAGTACTTC
-	-	TRBV28	TRBJ2-1	CASSSGTEIYGDNEQFF	TGTGCCAGCAGTTCGGGGACGGAGATCTATGGCGACAATGAGCAGTTCTTC